The rows below give T cell receptor beta chains drawn from one sample of a study of cytomegalovirus exposure and HLA in healthy donors. Measured with immunoSEQ multiplex PCR; TCRdb has only the in-frame clones, and not every one. The sample contains 150,000 to 200,000 clones, under 85% of which appear only once. Sample: PBMCs. The receptors were sampled from a female donor in good health and CMV-seronegative. Both conserved end residues are part of each CDR3. D genes are given only for firm matches. Clone size is shown for a subset of rows, as once, few, many or a class of expanded clone.

-,TRBV4-3,TRBJ1-3,TRBD1,TGCGCCAGCAGCCACCAGGGGGTAGGAAACACCATATATTTT,CASSHQGVGNTIYF
-,TRBV4-1,TRBJ1-6,-,TGCGCCAGCACCCCATCGGGAAGGGCGGATTCACCCCTCCACTTT,CASTPSGRADSPLHF
-,TRBV6-5,TRBJ2-4,-,TGTGCCAGCACGGTCGAGCCGGGAACGATTCAGTACTTC,CASTVEPGTIQYF
-,TRBV7-2,TRBJ2-7,TRBD1,TGTGCCAGCAGCTCCGGGACAGGGGGCGCCTACGAGCAGTACTTC,CASSSGTGGAYEQYF
once,TRBV19,TRBJ2-1,TRBD2,TGTGCCAGTAGTATAGATCTTGGGACTAGCGGGAGGGGATCCTACAATGAGCAGTTCTTC,CASSIDLGTSGRGSYNEQFF
once,TRBV4-3,TRBJ1-2,-,TGCGCCAGCAGCCAGAGACAGGCTACTAACTATGGCTACACCTTC,CASSQRQATNYGYTF
-,TRBV30,TRBJ2-5,TRBD2,TGTGCCTGGACAGTAGCGGGAGGGCGGGAGACCCAGTACTTC,CAWTVAGGRETQYF
few,TRBV7-9,TRBJ2-1,-,TGTGCCAGCAGCTTAGTCGCCAGGGGGGATCGGCAGTTCTTC,CASSLVARGDRQFF
few,TRBV11-2,TRBJ1-4,-,TGTGCCAGCAGCTTAGAGGGTCGGCGGACTAATGAAAAACTGTTTTTT,CASSLEGRRTNEKLFF
-,TRBV7-2,TRBJ2-1,TRBD2,TGTGCCAGCAGCTTACTAGCGGGAGCGGACAATGAGCAGTTCTTC,CASSLLAGADNEQFF
-,TRBV6-6,TRBJ1-1,-,TGTGCCAGCAGGGGTAGCATGAACACTGAAGCTTTCTTT,CASRGSMNTEAFF
once,TRBV7-2,TRBJ2-7,TRBD2,TGTGCCAGCAGCGCGGGACTAGCGGCCACCTACGAGCAGTACTTC,CASSAGLAATYEQYF
-,TRBV28,TRBJ2-1,-,TGTGCCAGCCATAGGGGGGAGGGGTCCTACAATGAGCAGTTCTTC,CASHRGEGSYNEQFF
-,TRBV27,TRBJ1-6,TRBD1,TGTGCCAGCAGTCTGACAGGGGGCTCCTATAATTCACCCCTCCACTTT,CASSLTGGSYNSPLHF
-,TRBV4-3,TRBJ2-3,-,TGCGCCAGCAGCCAAGACTGGACTTCCGACACAGATACGCAGTATTTT,CASSQDWTSDTDTQYF
-,TRBV19,TRBJ1-2,-,TGTGCCAGTAGTACCTCCGGAGTAAACTATGGCTACACCTTC,CASSTSGVNYGYTF
few,TRBV4-1,TRBJ1-3,-,TGCGCCAGCAGCCCAGGACTCCGTTCATCTGGAAACACCATATATTTT,CASSPGLRSSGNTIYF
-,TRBV28,TRBJ2-6,-,TGTGCCAGCAGTTTAGAGGGTGCTGGGGCCAACGTCCTGACTTTC,CASSLEGAGANVLTF
-,TRBV2,TRBJ2-1,-,TGTGCCAGCAGTGAAATTAGCGCTAGCTCCTACAATGAGCAGTTCTTC,CASSEISASSYNEQFF
-,TRBV7-9,TRBJ1-2,TRBD1,TGTGCCAGCATAAACCAGGGGGCGGAGGGGAACTATGGCTACACCTTC,CASINQGAEGNYGYTF
-,TRBV9,TRBJ1-4,-,TGTGCCAGCAGCGGCCGGGAAGTAGGCGAAAAACTGTTTTTT,CASSGREVGEKLFF
-,TRBV6-5,TRBJ2-5,-,TGTGCCAGCAGTTTCGGGGGGCCCCAAGAGACCCAGTACTTC,CASSFGGPQETQYF
-,TRBV19,TRBJ1-1,TRBD1,TGTGCCAGTAGGCTGGACAGGGGGTACACTGAAGCTTTCTTT,CASRLDRGYTEAFF
-,TRBV11-2,TRBJ2-5,-,TGTGCCAGCAGAGCTTCGGGAAGGGAGACCCAGTACTTC,CASRASGRETQYF
-,TRBV28,TRBJ2-5,TRBD1,TGTGCCATCAAGGCAGGGGGTAGGCAAGAGACCCAGTACTTC,CAIKAGGRQETQYF
-,TRBV18,TRBJ2-7,TRBD1,TGTGCCAGCTCCTACGACAGGGGGGAGAACGAGCAGTACTTC,CASSYDRGENEQYF
-,TRBV5-1,TRBJ2-3,TRBD2,TGCGCCAGCAGCTTGGCCAGGAGCGGGGGGGGAGATACGCAGTATTTT,CASSLARSGGGDTQYF
once,TRBV11-2,TRBJ2-2,-,TGTGCCAGCAGCTTACAGGGTGGGGACACCGGGGAGCTGTTTTTT,CASSLQGGDTGELFF
few,TRBV6-4,TRBJ1-2,TRBD1,TGTGCCAGCAGTCCAGACAGGGACGGGAAGGGCTACACCTTC,CASSPDRDGKGYTF
-,TRBV6-1,TRBJ1-2,TRBD1,TGTGCCAGCAGGAGAACCTCCGGGACAGGGGCGAGATTC,CASRRTSGTGARF
-,TRBV6-5,TRBJ1-3,TRBD1,TGTGCCAGCAGTTCCGGGACAGGGCCTGGAAACACCATATATTTT,CASSSGTGPGNTIYF
-,TRBV29-1,TRBJ2-7,-,TGCAGCGCGGGGGATAGAGGGTACGAGCAGTACTTC,CSAGDRGYEQYF
once,TRBV6-5,TRBJ2-1,-,-,CASSYFGAGGHNEQFF
-,TRBV5-6,TRBJ1-4,-,TGTGCCAGCAGCTTGTTGGGGGTACAGGGAAAACTGTTTTTT,CASSLLGVQGKLFF
-,TRBV7-7,TRBJ2-2,-,TGTGCCAGCAGCCCCCGCACAGGGTCCTACACCGGGGAGCTGTTTTTT,CASSPRTGSYTGELFF
-,TRBV5-3,TRBJ2-1,TRBD2,TGTGCCAGAAGCTACACTAGCGGGAGCTCCTACAATGAGCAGTTCTTC,CARSYTSGSSYNEQFF
once,TRBV20-1,TRBJ2-3,-,TGCAGTGCTTCCCACTCAGATACGCAGTATTTT,CSASHSDTQYF
few,TRBV10-1,TRBJ2-3,TRBD1,TGCGCCAGCAGTGACGGACAGGGCACAGATACGCAGTATTTT,CASSDGQGTDTQYF
-,TRBV27,TRBJ1-2,-,TGTGCCAGCAGTTTGGGCAGGGGATTCTATGGCTACACCTTC,CASSLGRGFYGYTF
-,TRBV9,TRBJ2-2,-,TGTGCCAGCAGCGGAACCGGGGGTAGAACCGGGGAGCTGTTTTTT,CASSGTGGRTGELFF